This TCR beta chain came from a study of CD8 T cells in ankylosing spondylitis. Study results and limitations: Within matched ankylosing spondylitis synovial fluid, disease-linked clones were reportedly significantly enriched. Among TCR beta sequences, a motif of roughly 8 highly homologous variants appeared characteristic of ankylosing spondylitis blood. Earlier literature documents some of the motif variants in reactive arthritis synovial fluid and blood. Disease-linked clones displayed a CD8+ phenotype and appeared relatively rarely in peripheral blood.

This clonotype was detected only a few times. The antigen remains undetermined. Researchers built TCR beta libraries using quantitative 5'-RACE with molecular barcodes. Via MiXCR, TCRdb re-called the 5' RACE reads, giving one row per CDR3 protein. This sample carries 200,000 to 250,000 distinct CDR3 sequences, approximately 16% of them seen once, and the ten largest clones take roughly 43%. The CDR3 covers 15 residues. Germline loops: CDR1 SEHNR, CDR2 FQNEAQ (reference sequence). V gave up 6 bases and J gave up 7 bases, with 18 bases separating them. This receptor was identified in a male donor with ankylosing spondylitis. The chain joins TRBV7-9 to TRBJ1-4, with unresolved D. Sequenced: blood, either unsorted or a sorted T cell fraction (not recorded which). In DNA, the CDR3 is TGTGCCAGCAGTGATGCGGGTAACTGGGGTGAAAAACTGTTTTTT. Residues: CASSDAGNWGEKLFF.